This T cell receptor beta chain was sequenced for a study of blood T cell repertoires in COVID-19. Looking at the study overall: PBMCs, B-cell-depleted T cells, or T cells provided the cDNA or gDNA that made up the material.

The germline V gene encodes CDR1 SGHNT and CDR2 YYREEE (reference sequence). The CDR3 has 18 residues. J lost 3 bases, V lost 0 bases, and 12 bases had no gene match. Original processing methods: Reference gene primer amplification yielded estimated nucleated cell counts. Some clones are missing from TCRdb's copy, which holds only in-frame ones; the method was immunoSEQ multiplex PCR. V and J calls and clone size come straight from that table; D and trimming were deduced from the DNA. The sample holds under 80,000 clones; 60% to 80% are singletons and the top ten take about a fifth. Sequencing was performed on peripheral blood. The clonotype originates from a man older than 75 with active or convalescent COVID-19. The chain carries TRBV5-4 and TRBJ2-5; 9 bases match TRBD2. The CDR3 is CASSLGLAGTRGKETQYF. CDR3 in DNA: TGTGCCAGCAGCTTGGGGCTAGCGGGAACACGGGGTAAAGAGACCCAGTACTTC.